The T cell receptor (beta chain) described here comes from a study of T cells after yellow fever vaccination (dated by TCRdb to between 2019 and 2020). The study in broad terms: Libraries from fractions with low cell numbers were prepared with the SMART-Seq v4 Ultra Low Input RNA kit. Two healthy male donors, one aged 18 to 29 and one aged 30 to 40 years, were included in the cohort. To follow T-cell clones before and after primary and booster YFV17D yellow fever vaccination, bulk TCR alpha and beta repertoires were sequenced over time. Bulk PBMC replicates and cell subsets were isolated from blood drawn at multiple timepoints before and after both primary and secondary immunization. Beyond this particular receptor, the publication reports: Compared with the primary T-cell response, the secondary T-cell response was faster but weaker, reaching its peak on day 5 rather than on day 15. A small fraction of clonotypes appeared in both the CD4 and CD8 compartments, likely as a result of convergent recombination. FACS-sorted repertoires could contain abundant contaminating clonotypes from the bulk population, so computational filtering was required. Most clones expanded after primary vaccination were re-detected after the booster (almost 97% of CD4 and 88% of CD8), suggesting broad memory maintenance. Because the study included only a couple of donors, the extent to which the findings can be generalized is limited.

TCR cDNA was made using 5'RACE template switching, a step that added a universal primer site and unique molecular identifiers. Priming of cDNA synthesis was performed from both the TCR alpha and TCR beta constant segments. Two PCR steps were used to amplify libraries, with sample barcodes and sequencing adapters being added in the second step. Sequencing of libraries was performed on Illumina HiSeq 2500 (2x100 bp) or NovaSeq (2x150 bp). The original methods were these. MIGEC was used to demultiplex reads and collapse the reads into UMI consensus sequences, and MiXCR was used for V(D)J alignment. Using edgeR on replicate PBMC samples, clonotypes were called vaccine-responding if FDR was below 0.01 and the log2 fold change was above 5 up to day 15. CD4 or CD8 identity was assigned to each bulk clonotype according to whether the clonotype was present at higher abundance in the sequenced CD4 repertoire or the sequenced CD8 repertoire. The raw public data were reprocessed by TCRdb itself: fastp quality trimming at Q25, MiXCR clonotype calling, in-frame beta chains only. Rows with one shared CDR3 protein collapse into an entry with the most common genes and DNA. TCRdb, not the original authors, processed these V and J calls. Across this sample there are about 630,000 distinct CDR3 sequences, with more than 9% seen only once. Approximately 15% of the sample comes from the top ten.

Including the terminal cysteine and phenylalanine, the CDR3 comprises 14 residues. The CDR3 DNA has 42 bases and is translated from base 1. V is cut back by 4 bases and J by 7 bases, with 7 bases in the junction unmatched. Only a few counts were recorded for this clonotype. The specificity of this receptor is unknown. Per-nucleotide qualities are absent, and no much larger clonotype sits a single base away. Explained via the paper, the treatment or condition label denotes: live attenuated yellow fever vaccine strain. Two biological replicates of bulk PBMCs were collected at each blood-draw timepoint. PBMCs were isolated from peripheral blood using a standard Ficoll-Paque protocol. RNA was extracted with TriZol from bulk PBMCs, CD4 and CD8 fractions, and dextramer-positive and dextramer-negative fractions.

Sequences were derived from PBMCs, sampled on the day of the yellow fever booster vaccination. The TCR originated in a man aged 30-40 years who received the YFV17D yellow fever vaccine. Recombination connected TRBV12-3 or TRBV12-4 to TRBJ2-1, with 7 middle bases fitting TRBD1. The CDR3 reads CASSSRDRTNEQFF. The DNA sequence is as follows: TGTGCCAGCAGTTCCCGGGACAGAACAAATGAGCAGTTCTTC.